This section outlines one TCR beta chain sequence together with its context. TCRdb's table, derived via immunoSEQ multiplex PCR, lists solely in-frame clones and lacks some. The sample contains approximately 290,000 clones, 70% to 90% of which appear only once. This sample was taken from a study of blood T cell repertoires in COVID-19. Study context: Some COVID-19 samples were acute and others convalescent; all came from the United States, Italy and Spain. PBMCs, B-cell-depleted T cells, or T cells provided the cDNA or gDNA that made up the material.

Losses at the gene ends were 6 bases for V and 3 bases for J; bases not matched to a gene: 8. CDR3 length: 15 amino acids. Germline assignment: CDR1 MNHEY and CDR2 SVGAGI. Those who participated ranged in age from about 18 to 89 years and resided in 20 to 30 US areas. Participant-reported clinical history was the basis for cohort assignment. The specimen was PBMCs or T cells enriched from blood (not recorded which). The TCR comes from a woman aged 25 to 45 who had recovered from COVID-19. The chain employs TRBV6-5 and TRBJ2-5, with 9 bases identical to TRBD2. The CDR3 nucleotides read TGTGCCAGCAGACCTTTAGCGGGGGAGAAAGAGACCCAGTACTTC. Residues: CASRPLAGEKETQYF.